One and the same sample provided the 18 T cell receptor beta chains below, sequenced in a study of cytomegalovirus exposure and HLA in healthy donors (dated by TCRdb to 2015 to 2018). Libraries were built with the immunoSEQ multiplex PCR assay. For the multiplex PCR, a mixture combining 60 forward primers for TCR Vbeta segments and 13 reverse primers for TCR Jbeta segments was used. As stored in TCRdb, this immuneACCESS dataset retains in-frame rearrangements with V and J assigned. A fraction of the clones does not appear; measured against another copy, unresolved V genes explain less than half of the discrepancy, and the remainder lacks a known reason. This specimen's table enumerates fewer than 110,000 clones. Of the sample, around 3.5% is held by the ten largest clones. The sequencing input was PBMCs. The receptors here all came from a man between 40 and 49 years old in good health and CMV-seronegative.

Comment on this clone: This CDR3 is also generated by other DNA sequences in the sample. V usage is TRBV18 and J usage is TRBJ2-7; 11 bases map to TRBD1. The V gene end was trimmed by 4 bases and the J gene end by 3 bases; junction bases not matched to a gene: 2. Germline V gives CDR1 KGHSH, CDR2 LQKENI. The CDR3 covers 14 residues. As DNA, the CDR3 is TGTGCCAGCTCACAGGGACAGGGGGGCTACGAGCAGTACTTC. Translated: CASSQGQGGYEQYF.

The chain employs TRBV27 and TRBJ2-1, with D perhaps TRBD2 (5 bases). CDR3 size: 12 residues. V was shortened by 5 bases and J by 8 bases, with 10 bases between the two germline ends. The V gene's germline CDR1 is MNHEY and CDR2 SMNVEV (reference sequence). In DNA, the CDR3 is TGTGCCAGCAGTATTTCCGGGGATGAGCAGTTCTTC. Amino acid sequence: CASSISGDEQFF.

The genes are TRBV18 and TRBJ2-4; perhaps TRBD2 as D (5 bases). The CDR3 sequence is 14 residues long. The germline V and J ends were trimmed by 3 bases and 5 bases, with 11 bases remaining between them. Germline V lookup: CDR1 KGHSH, CDR2 LQKENI. CDR3 DNA: TGTGCCAGCTCACCGCGGGTGATTGAAAACATTCAGTACTTC. Its translation is CASSPRVIENIQYF.

V usage is TRBV6-1 and J usage is TRBJ1-2; the D is unclear. This CDR3 has 13 residues. CDR1 is MNHNS and CDR2 is SASEGT in the germline V gene. Trimming stripped 5 bases from V and 1 base from J, with 8 bases between. CDR3 sequence reads: CASSPDNNYGYTF. In DNA form, the CDR3 reads TGTGCCAGCAGTCCCGACAATAACTATGGCTACACCTTC.

The V and J genes are TRBV5-6 and TRBJ2-6; 7 bases line up with TRBD1. V was pared by 3 bases and J by 14 bases, with 14 bases of the junction left unmatched. The CDR3 sequence is 15 residues long. Germline CDR1 and CDR2: SGHDT and YYEEEE. The CDR3 region is CASSWGTDLPSFLTF. CDR3 nucleotides: TGTGCCAGCAGCTGGGGGACAGACCTCCCTTCCTTCCTGACTTTC.

This chain joins TRBV28 and TRBJ1-2; 7 nucleotides agree with TRBD1. The CDR3 spans 16 residues. The trim removed 7 bases at V and 2 bases at J, leaving 13 bases unmatched. Germline CDR1 and CDR2: MDHEN and SYDVKM. The CDR3 bases are TGTGCCAGCACCGCCGCCCTGGGACAGCTAAACTATGGCTACACCTTC. Its translation is CASTAALGQLNYGYTF.

CDR3 sequence (DNA): TGTGCCAGCAGCGTCGTCCCCAGCGCTGAAGCTTTCTTT. It codes for CASSVVPSAEAFF. The chain links TRBV9 to TRBJ1-1; D is uncertain. The germline V gene has CDR1 SGDLS and CDR2 YYNGEE. The CDR3 runs 13 residues. The V and J ends lost 2 bases and 6 bases respectively, with 11 bases between them.

The chain has TRBV4-2 and TRBJ2-2, with 10 bases lining up with TRBD1. Trimming removed 4 bases from V and 4 bases from J; junction bases left unmatched: 3. Per the germline V gene, CDR1 is LGHNA and CDR2 is YNFKEQ. The CDR3 is made up of 15 amino acids. The CDR3 coding sequence is TGTGCCAGCAGCCCGGGACAGGGGACCACCGGGGAGCTGTTTTTT. Translation gives CASSPGQGTTGELFF.

The V and J genes are TRBV10-1 and TRBJ2-5, with 9 bases lining up with TRBD1. The J call may be mistaken, given a closer DNA end match to TRBJ2-7. Per the germline V gene, CDR1 is WNHNN and CDR2 is SYGVQD (reference sequence). The CDR3 totals 15 residues. This CDR3 is CASSPRDRASYEQYF. The CDR3 nucleotides read TGCGCCAGCAGCCCAAGGGACAGGGCGTCCTACGAGCAGTACTTC.

The chain carries TRBV7-8 and TRBJ1-2; no clear D gene. The length of the CDR3 is 15 residues. CDR1 SGHVS and CDR2 FQNEAQ come from the germline V gene. The V and J ends lost 3 bases and 8 bases respectively, with 19 bases between them. The CDR3 here is CASSFRSVALPGYTF. As DNA, the CDR3 is TGTGCCAGCAGCTTTAGAAGCGTCGCCCTTCCGGGCTACACCTTC.

The rearrangement links TRBV28 to TRBJ1-1; weak D call: TRBD1 (5 bases). Germline values: CDR1 MDHEN, CDR2 SYDVKM. Trimming pared 1 base from V and 4 bases from J, leaving 10 bases between. The CDR3 contains 14 residues. CDR3 sequence: CASSLSGTFTEAFF. CDR3 sequence (DNA): TGTGCCAGCAGTTTATCAGGGACTTTCACTGAAGCTTTCTTT.

The chain combines TRBV2 with TRBJ2-5, with 12 bases identical to TRBD2. Trimming cost V 0 bases and J 3 bases; bases outside gene matches: 11. The CDR3 has 19 amino acids. Germline CDR1 and CDR2: SNHLY and FYNNEI. The CDR3 bases are TGTGCCAGCAGTGAAGCAGGGGTACTAGCGGGGGGAGGTGAAGAGACCCAGTACTTC. It codes for CASSEAGVLAGGGEETQYF.

The chain is built from TRBV29-1 and TRBJ2-3, with a possible D match to TRBD1 (6 bases). CDR1 and CDR2 (germline): SQVTM, ANQGSEA. The CDR3 loop spans 14 amino acids. Trimming removed 4 bases from V and 4 bases from J, with 15 bases in between. The CDR3 loop is CSVVGAGAPDTQYF. CDR3 DNA sequence: TGCAGCGTTGTGGGGGCAGGGGCTCCAGATACGCAGTATTTT.

The chain has TRBV6-6 and TRBJ1-2; D is undetermined. Germline CDR1 reads MNHNY; CDR2 reads SVGAGI (reference sequence). The CDR3 is made up of 13 amino acids. V shed 2 bases and J shed 6 bases, with 10 bases lying between them. The CDR3 DNA is TGTGCCAGCAGTTACACGGAGAATAATGGCTACACCTTC. Amino acids: CASSYTENNGYTF.

V gene TRBV6-5 combines with J gene TRBJ2-5; 7 bases agree with TRBD1. The J call is in doubt because the DNA end fits TRBJ2-7 better. CDR1 and CDR2 (germline): MNHEY, SVGAGI. This CDR3 is built from 12 residues. The CDR3 region is CASSRQGHEQYF. The CDR3 region has the DNA TGTGCCAGCAGTCGACAGGGCCACGAGCAGTACTTC.

The chain uses TRBV7-9 and TRBJ2-1; 8 bases fit TRBD1. Germline values: CDR1 SEHNR, CDR2 FQNEAQ (reference sequence). V shed 3 bases and J 1 base; nucleotides not matched to a gene: 8. The CDR3 sequence is 17 residues long. CDR3 coding DNA: TGTGCCAGCAGCTTCAACCCCCGGACAGGGTCCTACAATGAGCAGTTCTTC. It is translated as CASSFNPRTGSYNEQFF.

The V call is TRBV5-4, the J call TRBJ2-2, with 10 bases matching TRBD1. Germline V lookup: CDR1 SGHNT, CDR2 YYREEE (reference sequence). J lost 5 bases, V lost 6 bases, and 10 bases had no gene match. The CDR3 extends over 16 amino acids. In DNA form, the CDR3 reads TGTGCCAGCACGTCCGGGGACAGGGGATGGACCGGGGAGCTGTTTTTT. This sequence encodes CASTSGDRGWTGELFF.

The chain employs TRBV10-3 and TRBJ2-7; 8 nucleotides line up with TRBD2. V lost 11 bases to trimming and J lost 4 bases; unmatched junction nucleotides: 13. The CDR3 contains 14 residues. Germline-derived CDR1 and CDR2 are ENHRY and SYGVKD. CDR3 sequence reads: CAVLSRAGGYEQYF. CDR3 DNA sequence: TGTGCCGTTCTCTCGCGGGCGGGGGGTTACGAGCAGTACTTC.